The following is a T cell receptor beta chain sequence with its context. No antigen is known for it. Random hexamers were used to reverse transcribe an amount of about 0.45 to 1 ug RNA. Multiplex immunoSEQ PCR targeted 54 Vbeta and 13 Jbeta TCR beta segments. MiXCR was run by TCRdb on the immunoSEQ multiplex PCR reads, yielding one entry per CDR3 protein. The table includes 90,000 to 150,000 distinct CDR3 sequences, 94% detected once. The sample belongs to a study of CD8 T cells in Susac syndrome. Study-level findings and limits: TCR sequencing and HLA analysis covered a relatively small number of individuals.

The receptor was isolated from a human donor in good health. The sequenced sample was CD4+ T cells from PBMCs.

The CDR3: CASSDNWAGETQYF. The CDR3, as DNA: TGTGCCAGCAGTGACAACTGGGCTGGGGAGACCCAGTACTTC. The V and J genes are TRBV2 and TRBJ2-5; no reliable D call. This CDR3 spans 14 amino acids. V lost 3 bases, J lost 5 bases, and 13 bases lay in between. Germline V gene data show CDR1 as SNHLY and CDR2 as FYNNEI. The full variable domain, rest sourced from reference TRBV2 and TRBJ2-5, is EPEVTQTPSHQVTQMGQEVILRCVPISNHLYFYWYRQILGQKVEFLVSFYNNEISEKSEIFDDQFSVERPDGSNFTLKIRSTKLEDSAMYFCASSDNWAGETQYFGPGTRLLVL.